This entry is about one TCR beta chain. The antigen is undetermined. PCR used 60 Vbeta primers and 13 Jbeta primers. Sequencing used immunoSEQ multiplex PCR; TCRdb keeps in-frame clones, though not all of them. The sample shows roughly 120,000 clones, 50% to 65% of them seen only once. This sample is part of a study of cytomegalovirus exposure and HLA in healthy donors. Whole-study findings and limits: Reported results showed that the classifier diagnosed cytomegalovirus status with high specificity and sensitivity. The number of N-insertions in an Asian-associated ancestry cluster was reportedly below the roughly 670-donor mean in a later analysis.

Trimming removed 5 bases from V and 6 bases from J, with 8 bases in between. From germline, CDR1 is MDHEN and CDR2 SYDVKM. The CDR3 loop spans 12 amino acids. The TCR comes from a woman aged 40 to 50 in good health and CMV-seropositive. What was sequenced was PBMCs. J is TRBJ1-5 and V is TRBV28, with D perhaps TRBD1 (5 bases). The DNA for the CDR3 is TGTGCCAGCAGTGGGGGGACTCAGCCCCAGCATTTT. Translated, it gives CASSGGTQPQHF. Variable domain in full (rest from reference TRBV28 and TRBJ1-5): DVKVTQSSRYLVKRTGEKVFLECVQDMDHENMFWYRQDPGLGLRLIYFSYDVKMKEKGDIPEGYSVSREKKERFSLILESASTNQTSMYLCASSGGTQPQHFGDGTRLSIL.